These T cell receptor beta chains were read from a single sample in a study of metastatic and nonmetastatic thyroid tumors. TCRdb re-called the PCR reads via MiXCR. The data contain approximately 19,000 clones, 35% to 40% of them singletons. Specimen: tumor tissue. These receptors all come from a female donor with papillary thyroid cancer or a benign thyroid nodule (not recorded which). Some clones in this sample may be carry-over from other donors' samples. The CDR3 runs from the conserved cysteine through the conserved F or W. Fields, in order: clone size, V gene, J gene, D gene, CDR3 DNA, CDR3 protein. D genes are given only for firm matches. Expanded clones get a size class; other rows say once, few or many, or leave the size out.

>many|TRBV12-3/TRBV12-4|TRBJ1-2|-
TGTGCCAGCACCCCACCCAGGGTCGACTATGGCTACACCTTC
CASTPPRVDYGYTF
>-|TRBV20-1|TRBJ1-4|-
TGCAGTGCTCAAGGGGCGGGGGAAAAACTGTTTTTT
CSAQGAGEKLFF
>-|TRBV6-1|TRBJ1-2|-
TGTGCCAGCAGTGAAGAGGGGATCCTTAACTATGGCTACACCTTC
CASSEEGILNYGYTF
>-|TRBV27|TRBJ2-6|TRBD1
TGTGCCAGCACGAGACAGGGGGCGTCTGGGGCCAACGTCCTGACTTTC
CASTRQGASGANVLTF
>-|TRBV14|TRBJ2-7|-
TGTGCCAGCAGCCAAGGCAGGGCCTACGAGCAGTACTTC
CASSQGRAYEQYF
>-|TRBV11-2|TRBJ2-2|-
TGTGCCAGCAGCCCGCGGGGGCCGACAAACACCGGGGAGCTGTTTTTT
CASSPRGPTNTGELFF
>large|TRBV11-1|TRBJ2-3|-
TGTGCCAGCAGCTTAGGAGGAGATACGCAGTATTTT
CASSLGGDTQYF
>-|TRBV6-1|TRBJ2-1|-
TGTGCCAGCAGTGGGGCAGGACAGAGCAATGAGCAGTTCTTC
CASSGAGQSNEQFF
>once|TRBV20-1|TRBJ1-2|TRBD1
TGCAGTGCTACCGACAGGGCGAGAATATTACGCGATGGCTACACCTTC
CSATDRARILRDGYTF
>few|TRBV19|TRBJ2-1|-
TGTGCCAGTAGTGTTACAGGGGGAGGGGGCAATGAGCAGTTCTTC
CASSVTGGGGNEQFF
>few|TRBV20-1|TRBJ2-7|-
TGCAGTGCTAGAGCAACTAGGAAGTACGAGCAGTACTTC
CSARATRKYEQYF
>-|TRBV30|TRBJ1-5|-
TGTGCCTGGAGCCCAAATGACAACAATCAGCCCCAGCATTTT
CAWSPNDNNQPQHF
>few|TRBV19|TRBJ2-2|TRBD2
TGTGCCAGTAGCCAGCTAGCGGGGATCACCGGGGAGCTGTTTTTT
CASSQLAGITGELFF
>-|TRBV3-1|TRBJ2-2|-
TGTGCCAGCAGCCAGGGCCCGACAGGGGAGCTGTTTTTT
CASSQGPTGELFF
>-|TRBV6-1|TRBJ2-1|-
TGTGCCAGCGGGAGGAGAACCGCCTACAATGAGCAGTTCTTC
CASGRRTAYNEQFF
>few|TRBV28|TRBJ2-7|-
TGTGCCAGCAAACGAGTCGAGCAGTACTTC
CASKRVEQYF
>-|TRBV27|TRBJ1-2|-
TGTGCCAGCAGTCCCCGCGGCCTCCACGGGGGCTACACCTTC
CASSPRGLHGGYTF
>few|TRBV10-3|TRBJ2-3|TRBD1
TGTGCCATCAGTGAGCGAACAGGGGGCACAGATACGCAGTATTTT
CAISERTGGTDTQYF
>many|TRBV28|TRBJ2-2|-
TGTGCCAGCACTGCTCACGTGGGAGAAACCGGGGAGCTGTTTTTT
CASTAHVGETGELFF
>few|TRBV6-1|TRBJ2-7|TRBD2
TGTGCCAGCAGTAGCGGGGGGGAGCAGTACTTC
CASSSGGEQYF
>few|TRBV7-2|TRBJ1-1|-
TGTGCCAGCAGCTTAGCCCCAGGGGCCACTGAAGCTTTCTTT
CASSLAPGATEAFF
>-|TRBV6-2/TRBV6-3|TRBJ1-6|-
TGTGCCAGCTCTAAGCGTTCACCCCTCCACTTT
CASSKRSPLHF
>-|TRBV6-1|TRBJ2-3|-
TGTGCCAGCCTCCGAGCGGGTACTAGCACAGATACGCAGTATTTT
CASLRAGTSTDTQYF
>few|TRBV6-5|TRBJ1-1|-
TGTGCCAGCAGTTATGGGGGGTCGAACACTGAAGCTTTCTTT
CASSYGGSNTEAFF
>few|TRBV12-3/TRBV12-4|TRBJ2-2|-
TGTGCCAGCAGTACCGGGACGGTGAACACCGGGGAGCTGTTTTTT
CASSTGTVNTGELFF
>once|TRBV7-9|TRBJ2-7|-
TGTGCCAGCAGCTTAGTAGCGAGCTCCTACGAGCAGTACTTC
CASSLVASSYEQYF
>-|TRBV18|TRBJ2-2|TRBD1
TGTGCCAGCTCACCGACAGGGGTGGCAGATTTCACCGGGGAGCTGTTTTTT
CASSPTGVADFTGELFF
>-|TRBV28|TRBJ2-7|-
TGTGCCAGCAGCTCTACCGGGACGGACTCCTACGAGCAGTACTTC
CASSSTGTDSYEQYF
>-|TRBV7-2|TRBJ1-2|TRBD1
TGTGCCAGCAGCCTGGGACAGGACTATGGCTACACCTTC
CASSLGQDYGYTF
>-|TRBV6-1|TRBJ2-1|-
TGTGCCAGCAGTGCTCAGGGCAAGGATGAGCAGTTCTTC
CASSAQGKDEQFF
>few|TRBV7-2|TRBJ2-1|-
TGTGCCAGCAGCCCCCTAGCGTTTGAGCAGTTCTTC
CASSPLAFEQFF
>few|TRBV6-4|TRBJ2-2|-
TGTGCCAGCAGTGACTCGGAGGGGCACACCGGGGAGCTGTTTTTT
CASSDSEGHTGELFF
>few|TRBV6-1|TRBJ2-3|TRBD1
TGTGCCAGCAGTGCACCCGGGACAGGGGGTGATACGCAGTATTTT
CASSAPGTGGDTQYF
>-|TRBV7-2|TRBJ2-7|-
TGTGCCAGCAGCTTAGTACTTCCAGGGAGCTACGAGCAGTACTTC
CASSLVLPGSYEQYF
>-|TRBV30|TRBJ1-4|-
TGTGCCTGGGCGGCAGGCCTTAATGAAAAACTGTTTTTT
CAWAAGLNEKLFF
>-|TRBV28|TRBJ1-6|-
TGTGCCAGCAGCTTACAGGGATACAATTCACCCCTCCACTTT
CASSLQGYNSPLHF
>-|TRBV30|TRBJ1-3|-
TGTGCCTGGAGTGTAGGGAGCTCTGGAAACACCATATATTTT
CAWSVGSSGNTIYF
>-|TRBV6-4|TRBJ2-3|-
TGTGCCAGCAGTGATGGTATCACAGATACGCAGTATTTT
CASSDGITDTQYF
>-|TRBV27|TRBJ2-2|TRBD1
TGTGCCAGCAGTTTAATTTCGACAGGGGGCGGAAGCGGGGAGCTGTTTTTT
CASSLISTGGGSGELFF
>few|TRBV27|TRBJ1-2|-
TGTGCCAGCAGTTTAGACAGTGGGCGCCTACTTGGCTACACCTTC
CASSLDSGRLLGYTF
>-|TRBV6-1|TRBJ2-6|-
TGTGCCAGCAGTGAATACGAGGCCAACGTCCTGACTTTC
CASSEYEANVLTF
>-|TRBV6-1|TRBJ2-2|TRBD1
TGTGCCAGCAGTCGGACAGGGGAAACCGGGGAGCTGTTTTTT
CASSRTGETGELFF
>once|TRBV7-2|TRBJ1-2|-
TGTGCCAGCAGCTTAGCGGCAGCAGCTAACTATGGCTACACCTTC
CASSLAAAANYGYTF
>few|TRBV28|TRBJ2-6|-
TGTGCCAGCTCAGCTGGGGCCAACGTCCTGACTTTC
CASSAGANVLTF
>-|TRBV28|TRBJ1-6|-
TGTGCCAGCAGTTTCGCTAAGGATATTAATTCACCCCTCCACTTT
CASSFAKDINSPLHF
>-|TRBV7-2|TRBJ2-1|-
TGTGCCAGCAGCTTAGTCCGCGACAATGAGCAGTTCTTC
CASSLVRDNEQFF
>few|TRBV6-1|TRBJ1-2|-
TGTGCCAGCAGTGGTCCACAGGAAGGGTGGGAGGGCTACACCTTC
CASSGPQEGWEGYTF
>once|TRBV4-1|TRBJ1-6|-
TGCGCCAGCAGCCAAAATCCCGGACCCAAGCCCCTCCACTTT
CASSQNPGPKPLHF